This T cell receptor (beta chain) was recorded in a study of T-cell memory formation after mild COVID-19. Study-wide findings and caveats: Clones that got smaller from day 15 to 85 had even CD4/CD8, while clones growing later tipped toward CD4+.

Concerning this clonotype itself: What it binds is unknown.

This CDR3 has 17 residues. V lost 2 bases to trimming and J lost 5 bases, with 21 bases between them. CDR1 is KGHSY and CDR2 is FQNENV in the germline V gene. TCRdb fed the 5' RACE reads into MiXCR, producing one record per CDR3 protein. The sample holds some 280,000 distinct CDR3 sequences; roughly 16% are singletons and the top ten take about 23%. This sequence originates from a man aged 18-30 years who had mild COVID-19 (a few samples of this study predate the infection). Cell type and time point are not known. The chain combines TRBV16 with TRBJ1-1; possible D gene TRBD1, 5 bases. The sample consisted of PBMCs or a T cell subset sorted from them (not recorded which). This CDR3 is CASSQGGSFIGETEAFF. Written as DNA, the CDR3 is TGTGCCAGCAGCCAAGGGGGATCTTTTATCGGGGAGACTGAAGCTTTCTTT.